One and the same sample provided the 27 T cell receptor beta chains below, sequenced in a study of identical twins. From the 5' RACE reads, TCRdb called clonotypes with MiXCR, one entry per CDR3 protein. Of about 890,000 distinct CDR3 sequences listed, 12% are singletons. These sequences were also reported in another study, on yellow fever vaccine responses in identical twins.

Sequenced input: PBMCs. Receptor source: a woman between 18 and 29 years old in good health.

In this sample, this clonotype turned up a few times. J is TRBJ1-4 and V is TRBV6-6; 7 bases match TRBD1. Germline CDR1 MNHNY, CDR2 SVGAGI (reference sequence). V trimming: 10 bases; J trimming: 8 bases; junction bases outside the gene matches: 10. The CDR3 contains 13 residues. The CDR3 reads CAITTGPGEKLFF. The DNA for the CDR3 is TGTGCCATCACGACAGGGCCAGGGGAAAAACTGTTTTTT.

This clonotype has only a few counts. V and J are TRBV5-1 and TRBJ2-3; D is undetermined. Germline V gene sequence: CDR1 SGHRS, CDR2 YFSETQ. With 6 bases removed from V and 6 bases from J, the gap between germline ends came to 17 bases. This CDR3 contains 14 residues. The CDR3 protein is CASTPGLKRDTQYF. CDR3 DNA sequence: TGCGCCAGCACCCCCGGCCTCAAGAGGGATACGCAGTATTTT.

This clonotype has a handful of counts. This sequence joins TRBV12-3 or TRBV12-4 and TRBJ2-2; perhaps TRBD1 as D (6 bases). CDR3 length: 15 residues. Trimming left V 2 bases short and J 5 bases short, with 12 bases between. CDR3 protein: CASSLTGSATGELFF. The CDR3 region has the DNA TGTGCCAGCAGTTTAACAGGGTCAGCAACCGGGGAGCTGTTTTTT.

In nucleotides, the CDR3 is TGCAGTGCCCCGGACAGGGGGGGGACAGATACGCAGTATTTT. This translates into CSAPDRGGTDTQYF. The gene calls are TRBV20-1 and TRBJ2-3, with 10 bases fitting TRBD1. The CDR3 is made up of 14 amino acids. Germline V gene sequence: CDR1 DFQATT, CDR2 SNEGSKA (reference sequence). V shed 6 bases, J shed 3 bases, and the junction held 6 bases outside the gene matches.

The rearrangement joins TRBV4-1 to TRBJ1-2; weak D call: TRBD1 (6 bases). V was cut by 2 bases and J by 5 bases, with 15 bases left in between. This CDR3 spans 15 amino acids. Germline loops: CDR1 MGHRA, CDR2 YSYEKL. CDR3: CASSQLPGQWYGYTF. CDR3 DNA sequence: TGCGCCAGCAGCCAACTCCCCGGACAGTGGTATGGCTACACCTTC.

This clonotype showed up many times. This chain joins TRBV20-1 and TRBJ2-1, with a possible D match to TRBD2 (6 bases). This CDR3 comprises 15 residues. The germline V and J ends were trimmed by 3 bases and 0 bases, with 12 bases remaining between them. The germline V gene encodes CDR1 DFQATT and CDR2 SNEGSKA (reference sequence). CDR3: CSASIPGSSYNEQFF. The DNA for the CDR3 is TGCAGTGCTAGTATCCCCGGGAGCTCCTACAATGAGCAGTTCTTC.

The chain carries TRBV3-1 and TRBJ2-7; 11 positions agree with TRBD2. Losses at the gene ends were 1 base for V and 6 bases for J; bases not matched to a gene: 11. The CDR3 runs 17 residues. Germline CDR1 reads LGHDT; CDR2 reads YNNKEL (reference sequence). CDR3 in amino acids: CASSQGGGASGRSEQYF. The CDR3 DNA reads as TGTGCCAGCAGCCAAGGTGGGGGGGCTAGCGGGAGGTCCGAGCAGTACTTC.

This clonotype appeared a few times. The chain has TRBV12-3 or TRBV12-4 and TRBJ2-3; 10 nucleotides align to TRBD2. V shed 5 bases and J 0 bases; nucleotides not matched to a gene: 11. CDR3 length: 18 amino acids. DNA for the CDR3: TGTGCCAGCAGTCGACTCCGACTAGCGGGTACTAGCACAGATACGCAGTATTTT. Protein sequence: CASSRLRLAGTSTDTQYF.

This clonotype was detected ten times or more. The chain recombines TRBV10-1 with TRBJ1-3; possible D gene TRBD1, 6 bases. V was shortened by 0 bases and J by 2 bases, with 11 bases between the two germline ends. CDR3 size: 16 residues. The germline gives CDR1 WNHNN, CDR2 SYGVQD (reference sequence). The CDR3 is CASSESGGQAGNTIYF. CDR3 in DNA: TGCGCCAGCAGTGAGTCCGGGGGGCAAGCTGGAAACACCATATATTTT.

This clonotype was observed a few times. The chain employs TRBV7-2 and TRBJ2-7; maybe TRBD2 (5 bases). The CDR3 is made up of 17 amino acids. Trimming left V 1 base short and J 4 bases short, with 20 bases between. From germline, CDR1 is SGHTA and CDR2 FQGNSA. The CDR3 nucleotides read TGTGCCAGCAGCTTAGTCACCCTCCGGGGTGGTGAGTACGAGCAGTACTTC. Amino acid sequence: CASSLVTLRGGEYEQYF. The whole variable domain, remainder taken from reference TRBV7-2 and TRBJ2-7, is GAGVSQSPSNKVTEKGKDVELRCDPISGHTALYWYRQSLGQGLEFLIYFQGNSAPDKSGLPSDRFSAERTGGSVSTLTIQRTQQEDSAVYLCASSLVTLRGGEYEQYFGPGTRLTVT.

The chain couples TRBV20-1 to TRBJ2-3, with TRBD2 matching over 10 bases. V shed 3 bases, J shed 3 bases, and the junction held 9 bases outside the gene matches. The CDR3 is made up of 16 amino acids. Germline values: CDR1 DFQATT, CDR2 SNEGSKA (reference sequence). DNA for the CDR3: TGCAGTGCTAGGGGAAGCGGGGGGGCCGAAACAGATACGCAGTATTTT. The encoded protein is CSARGSGGAETDTQYF.

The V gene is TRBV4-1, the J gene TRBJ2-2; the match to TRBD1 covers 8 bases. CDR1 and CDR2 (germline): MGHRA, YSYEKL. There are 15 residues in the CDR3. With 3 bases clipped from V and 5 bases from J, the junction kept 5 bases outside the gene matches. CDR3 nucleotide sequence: TGCGCCAGCAGCCATCCGGGACAGGTGACCGGGGAGCTGTTTTTT. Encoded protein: CASSHPGQVTGELFF.

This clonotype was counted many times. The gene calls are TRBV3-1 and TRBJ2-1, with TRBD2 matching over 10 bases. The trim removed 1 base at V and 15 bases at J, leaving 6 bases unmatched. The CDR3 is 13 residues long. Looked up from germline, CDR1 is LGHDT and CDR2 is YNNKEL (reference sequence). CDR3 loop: CASSQGLAGVPFF. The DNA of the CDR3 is TGTGCCAGCAGCCAAGGCCTAGCGGGAGTTCCGTTCTTC.

Here the CDR3 reads CASSYGEGERLDTQYF. The DNA of the CDR3 is TGTGCCAGCAGTTACGGAGAGGGGGAACGTTTGGATACGCAGTATTTT. The chain recombines TRBV6-5 with TRBJ2-3, with D maybe TRBD1 (6 bases). The CDR3 is made up of 16 amino acids. Per germline, CDR1 MNHEY and CDR2 SVGAGI. Trimming cost V 2 bases and J 6 bases, with 18 bases left between them.

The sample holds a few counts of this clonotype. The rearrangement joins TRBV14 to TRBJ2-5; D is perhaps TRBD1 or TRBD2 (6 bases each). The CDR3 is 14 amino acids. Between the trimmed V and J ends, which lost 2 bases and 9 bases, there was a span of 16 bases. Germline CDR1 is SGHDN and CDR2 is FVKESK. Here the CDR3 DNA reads TGTGCCAGCAGCCAATTGGAGGGGGGCCAGGCCCAGTACTTC. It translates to CASSQLEGGQAQYF.

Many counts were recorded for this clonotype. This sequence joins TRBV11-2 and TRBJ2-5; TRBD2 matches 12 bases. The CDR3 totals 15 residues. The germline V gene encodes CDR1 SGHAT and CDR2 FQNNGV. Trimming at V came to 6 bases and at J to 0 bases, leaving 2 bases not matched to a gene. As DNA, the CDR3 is TGTGCCAGCAGGACTAGCGGGGGAAACCAAGAGACCCAGTACTTC. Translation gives CASRTSGGNQETQYF.

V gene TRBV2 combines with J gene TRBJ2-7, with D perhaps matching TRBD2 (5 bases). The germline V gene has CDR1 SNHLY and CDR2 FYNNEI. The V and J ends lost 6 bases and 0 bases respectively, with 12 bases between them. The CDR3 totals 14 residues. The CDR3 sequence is CASSSARGSYEQYV. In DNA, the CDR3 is TGTGCCAGCAGCTCGGCTCGGGGCTCCTACGAGCAGTACGTC.

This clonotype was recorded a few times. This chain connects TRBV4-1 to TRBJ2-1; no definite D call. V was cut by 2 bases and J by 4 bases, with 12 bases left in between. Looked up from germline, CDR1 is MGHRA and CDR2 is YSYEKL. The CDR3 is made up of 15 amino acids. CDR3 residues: CASSQQGIGYNEQFF. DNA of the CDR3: TGCGCCAGCAGCCAACAAGGGATTGGGTACAATGAGCAGTTCTTC.

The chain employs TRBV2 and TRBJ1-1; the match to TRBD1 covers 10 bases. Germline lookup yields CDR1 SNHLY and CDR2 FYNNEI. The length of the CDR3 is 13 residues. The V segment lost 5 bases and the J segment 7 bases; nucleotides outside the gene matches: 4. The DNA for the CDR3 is TGTGCCAGCAGTACGGACAGGGGGTTTGAAGCTTTCTTT. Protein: CASSTDRGFEAFF.

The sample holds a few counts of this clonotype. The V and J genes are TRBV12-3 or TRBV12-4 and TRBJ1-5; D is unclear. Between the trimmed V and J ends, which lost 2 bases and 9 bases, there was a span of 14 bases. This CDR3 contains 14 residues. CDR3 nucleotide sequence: TGTGCCAGCAGTTTAATGGTCCTCGGTGGGCCCCAGCATTTT. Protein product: CASSLMVLGGPQHF.

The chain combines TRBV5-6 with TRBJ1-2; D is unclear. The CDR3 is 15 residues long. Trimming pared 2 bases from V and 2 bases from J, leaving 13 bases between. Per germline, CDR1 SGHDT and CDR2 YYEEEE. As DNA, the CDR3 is TGTGCCAGCAGCTTCGGTCGGGCAGAGAACTATGGCTACACCTTC. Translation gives CASSFGRAENYGYTF.

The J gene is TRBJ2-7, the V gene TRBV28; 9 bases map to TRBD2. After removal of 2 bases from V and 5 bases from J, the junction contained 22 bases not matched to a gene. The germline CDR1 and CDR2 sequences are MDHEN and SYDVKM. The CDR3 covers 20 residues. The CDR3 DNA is TGTGCCAGCAGTTTACGCCCCTGCGAGCTGCGGGGGGGCCTTCCCGACGAGCAGTACGTC. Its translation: CASSLRPCELRGGLPDEQYV.

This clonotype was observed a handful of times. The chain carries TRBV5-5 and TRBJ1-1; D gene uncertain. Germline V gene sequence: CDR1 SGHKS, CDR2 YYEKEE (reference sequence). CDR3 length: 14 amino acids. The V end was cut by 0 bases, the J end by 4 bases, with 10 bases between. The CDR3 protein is CASSLAIGGTEAFF. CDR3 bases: TGTGCCAGCAGCTTGGCCATAGGAGGCACTGAAGCTTTCTTT.

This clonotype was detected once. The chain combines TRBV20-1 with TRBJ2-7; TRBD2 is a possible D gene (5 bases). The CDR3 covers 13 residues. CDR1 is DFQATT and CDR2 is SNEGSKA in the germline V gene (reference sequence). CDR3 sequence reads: CSVLPRASYEQYV. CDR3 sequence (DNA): TGCAGCGTCCTCCCGAGGGCCTCCTACGAGCAGTACGTC.

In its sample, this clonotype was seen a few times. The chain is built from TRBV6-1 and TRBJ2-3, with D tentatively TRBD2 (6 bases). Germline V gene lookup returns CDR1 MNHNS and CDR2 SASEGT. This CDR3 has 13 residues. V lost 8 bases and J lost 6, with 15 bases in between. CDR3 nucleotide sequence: TGTGCCAGCGGGGGGTGGCGGTTGGATACGCAGTATTTT. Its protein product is CASGGWRLDTQYF.

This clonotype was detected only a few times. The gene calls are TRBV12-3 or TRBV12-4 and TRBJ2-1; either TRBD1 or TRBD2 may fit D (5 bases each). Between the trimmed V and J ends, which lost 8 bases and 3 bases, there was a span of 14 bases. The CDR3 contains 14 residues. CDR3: CASEGTPFYNEQFF. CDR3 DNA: TGTGCCAGCGAAGGGACCCCCTTCTACAATGAGCAGTTCTTC.

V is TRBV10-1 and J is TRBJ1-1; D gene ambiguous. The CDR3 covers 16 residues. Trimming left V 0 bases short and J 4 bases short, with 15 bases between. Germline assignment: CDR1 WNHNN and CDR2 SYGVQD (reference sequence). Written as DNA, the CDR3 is TGCGCCAGCAGTGAGTCCTACAGCTCTACCTCCACTGAAGCTTTCTTT. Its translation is CASSESYSSTSTEAFF.